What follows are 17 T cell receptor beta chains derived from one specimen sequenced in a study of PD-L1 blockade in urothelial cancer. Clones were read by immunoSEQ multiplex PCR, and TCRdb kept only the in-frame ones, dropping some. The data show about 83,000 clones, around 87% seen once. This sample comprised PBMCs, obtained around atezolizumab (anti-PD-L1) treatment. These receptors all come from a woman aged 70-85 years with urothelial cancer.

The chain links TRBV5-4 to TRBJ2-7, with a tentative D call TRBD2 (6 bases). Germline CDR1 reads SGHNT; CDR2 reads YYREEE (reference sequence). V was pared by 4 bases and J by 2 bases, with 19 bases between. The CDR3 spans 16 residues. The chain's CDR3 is CASSQGLGGKAYEQYF. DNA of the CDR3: TGTGCCAGCAGCCAAGGTCTGGGCGGGAAAGCCTACGAGCAGTACTTC.

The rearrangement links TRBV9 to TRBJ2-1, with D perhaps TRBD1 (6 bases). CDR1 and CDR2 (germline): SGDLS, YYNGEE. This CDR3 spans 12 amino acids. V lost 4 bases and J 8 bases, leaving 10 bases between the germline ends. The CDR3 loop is CASSPGGYEQFF. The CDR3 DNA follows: TGTGCCAGCAGCCCTGGGGGCTATGAGCAGTTCTTC.

CDR3 amino acids: CASTPSGGATEAFF. CDR3 DNA: TGTGCCAGCACCCCTTCCGGGGGGGCCACTGAAGCTTTCTTT. The chain uses TRBV6-1 and TRBJ1-1; tentative D call: TRBD1 (6 bases). Germline-derived CDR1 and CDR2 are MNHNS and SASEGT. V lost 7 bases and J lost 4, with 16 bases in between. The CDR3 length is 14 residues.

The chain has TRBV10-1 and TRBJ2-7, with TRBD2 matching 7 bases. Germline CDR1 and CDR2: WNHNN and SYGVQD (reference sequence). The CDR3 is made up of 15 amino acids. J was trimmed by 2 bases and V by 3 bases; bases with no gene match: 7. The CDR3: CASSDPASGPYEQYF. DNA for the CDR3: TGCGCCAGCAGTGACCCGGCTAGCGGACCCTACGAGCAGTACTTC.

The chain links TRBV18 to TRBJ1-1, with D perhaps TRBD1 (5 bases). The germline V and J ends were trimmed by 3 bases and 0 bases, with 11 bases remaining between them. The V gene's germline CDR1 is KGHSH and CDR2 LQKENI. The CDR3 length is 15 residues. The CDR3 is CASSPSTVLNTEAFF. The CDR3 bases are TGTGCCAGCTCACCCTCGACAGTCCTGAACACTGAAGCTTTCTTT.

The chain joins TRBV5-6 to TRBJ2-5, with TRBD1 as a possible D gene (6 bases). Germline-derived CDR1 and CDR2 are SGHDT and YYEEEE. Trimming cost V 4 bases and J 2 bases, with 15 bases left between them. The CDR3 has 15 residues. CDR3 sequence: CASSDARGLQETQYF. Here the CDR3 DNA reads TGTGCCAGCAGCGATGCGAGGGGGTTGCAAGAGACCCAGTACTTC.

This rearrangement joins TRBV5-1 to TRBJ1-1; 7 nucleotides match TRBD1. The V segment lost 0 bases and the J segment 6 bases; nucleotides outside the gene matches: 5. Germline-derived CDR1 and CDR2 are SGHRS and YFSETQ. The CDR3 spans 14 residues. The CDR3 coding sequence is TGCGCCAGCAGCTTGGGCGTCAGGGGGGCTGAAGCTTTCTTT. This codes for CASSLGVRGAEAFF.

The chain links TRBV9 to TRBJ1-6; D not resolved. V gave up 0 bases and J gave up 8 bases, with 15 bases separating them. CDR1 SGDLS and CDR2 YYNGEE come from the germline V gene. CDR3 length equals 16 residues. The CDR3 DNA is TGTGCCAGCAGCGTAGGGGCAGAATGGCTGGATTCACCCCTCCACTTT. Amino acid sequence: CASSVGAEWLDSPLHF.

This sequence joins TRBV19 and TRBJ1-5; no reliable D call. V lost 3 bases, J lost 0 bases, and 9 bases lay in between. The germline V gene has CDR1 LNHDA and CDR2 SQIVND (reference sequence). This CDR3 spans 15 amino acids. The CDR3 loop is CASSIRTRSNQPQHF. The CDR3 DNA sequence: TGTGCCAGTAGTATCCGAACACGTAGCAATCAGCCCCAGCATTTT.

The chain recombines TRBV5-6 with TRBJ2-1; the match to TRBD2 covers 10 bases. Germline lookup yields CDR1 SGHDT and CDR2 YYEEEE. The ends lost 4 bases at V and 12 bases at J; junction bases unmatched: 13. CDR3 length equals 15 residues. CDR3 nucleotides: TGTGCCAGCAGCCACGACGGACTAGCGGCCCTCAGGCAGTTCTTC. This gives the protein CASSHDGLAALRQFF.

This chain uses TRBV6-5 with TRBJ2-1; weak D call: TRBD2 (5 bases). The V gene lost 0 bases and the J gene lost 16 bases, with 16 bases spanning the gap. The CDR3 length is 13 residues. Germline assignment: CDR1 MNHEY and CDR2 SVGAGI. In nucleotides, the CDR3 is TGTGCCAGCAGTTACTCGTTCGAGGGTGTGGTTTTCTTC. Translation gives CASSYSFEGVVFF.

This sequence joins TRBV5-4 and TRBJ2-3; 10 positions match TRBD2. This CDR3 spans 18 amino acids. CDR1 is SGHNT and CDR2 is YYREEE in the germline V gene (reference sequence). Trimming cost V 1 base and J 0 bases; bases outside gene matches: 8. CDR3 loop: CASSLQRLAGGSTDTQYF. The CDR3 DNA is TGTGCCAGCAGCTTGCAACGATTAGCGGGAGGAAGCACAGATACGCAGTATTTT.

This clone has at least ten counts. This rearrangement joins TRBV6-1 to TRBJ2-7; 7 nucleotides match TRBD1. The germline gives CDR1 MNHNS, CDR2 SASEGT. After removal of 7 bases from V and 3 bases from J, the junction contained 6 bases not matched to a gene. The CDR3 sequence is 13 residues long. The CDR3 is CASMDRNDYEQYF. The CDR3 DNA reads TGTGCCAGCATGGACAGGAATGACTACGAGCAGTACTTC.

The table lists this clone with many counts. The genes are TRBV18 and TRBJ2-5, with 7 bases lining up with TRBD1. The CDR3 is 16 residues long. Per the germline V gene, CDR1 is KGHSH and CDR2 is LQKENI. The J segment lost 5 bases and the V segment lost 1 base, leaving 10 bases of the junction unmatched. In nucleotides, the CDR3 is TGTGCCAGCTCACCACAACAAGTAGGGGGCGTTGAGACCCAGTACTTC. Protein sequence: CASSPQQVGGVETQYF. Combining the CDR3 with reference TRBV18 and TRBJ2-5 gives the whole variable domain NAGVMQNPRHLVRRRGQEARLRCSPMKGHSHVYWYRQLPEEGLKFMVYLQKENIIDESGMPKERFSAEFPKEGPSILRIQQVVRGDSAAYFCASSPQQVGGVETQYFGPGTRLLVL.

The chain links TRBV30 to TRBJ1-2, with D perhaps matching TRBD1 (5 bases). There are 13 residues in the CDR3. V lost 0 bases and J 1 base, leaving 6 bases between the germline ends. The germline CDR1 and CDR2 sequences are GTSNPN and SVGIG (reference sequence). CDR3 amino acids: CAWSVDSNYGYTF. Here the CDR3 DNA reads TGTGCCTGGAGTGTCGACAGTAACTATGGCTACACCTTC.

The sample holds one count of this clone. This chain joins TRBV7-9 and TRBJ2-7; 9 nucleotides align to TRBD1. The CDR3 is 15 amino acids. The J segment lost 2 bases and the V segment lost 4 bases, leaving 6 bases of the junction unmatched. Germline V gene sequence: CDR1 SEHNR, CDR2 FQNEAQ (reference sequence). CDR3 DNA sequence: TGTGCCAGCAGCTCGGCGGGACAGGGAACCTACGAGCAGTACTTC. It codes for CASSSAGQGTYEQYF.

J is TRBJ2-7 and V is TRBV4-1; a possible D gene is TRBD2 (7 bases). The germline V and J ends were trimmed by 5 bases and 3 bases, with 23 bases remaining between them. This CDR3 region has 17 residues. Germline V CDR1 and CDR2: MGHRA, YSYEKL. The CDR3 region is CASSMGGVHRVYYEQYF. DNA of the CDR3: TGCGCCAGCAGCATGGGGGGGGTGCACAGGGTATACTACGAGCAGTACTTC.